This TCR beta chain is drawn from a study of T cells in Graves' hyperthyroidism and ophthalmopathy. Study as a whole: Peripheral blood was collected at initial diagnosis, before any treatment.

The trim removed 5 bases at V and 2 bases at J, leaving 4 bases unmatched. There are 15 residues in the CDR3. Per the germline V gene, CDR1 is MNHNS and CDR2 is SASEGT. Researchers took RNA transcripts and amplified the TCR beta CDR3 regions from them. Carried out on the TCR CDR3, a first-round RT-PCR used the HTBI primer set. TCRdb re-analysed the multiplex PCR reads in MiXCR, keeping a single row per CDR3 protein. This table has about 560,000 distinct CDR3 sequences, 15% to 20% appearing once. This clonotype was counted ten times or more. No antigen is known for it. Isolation of PBMCs was performed on 8.5 to 10 ml fresh peripheral blood. General observations from the study: The blood repertoire included most of the expanded thyroid clonotypes above 0.001.

The sample consisted of blood. The chain recombines TRBV6-1 with TRBJ2-5; the match to TRBD1 covers 11 bases. The receptor's source is a woman in her late teens or twenties with Graves' hyperthyroidism. The CDR3 protein is CASSNRDRGQETQYF. CDR3 bases: TGTGCCAGCAGTAACCGGGACAGGGGGCAAGAGACCCAGTACTTC.